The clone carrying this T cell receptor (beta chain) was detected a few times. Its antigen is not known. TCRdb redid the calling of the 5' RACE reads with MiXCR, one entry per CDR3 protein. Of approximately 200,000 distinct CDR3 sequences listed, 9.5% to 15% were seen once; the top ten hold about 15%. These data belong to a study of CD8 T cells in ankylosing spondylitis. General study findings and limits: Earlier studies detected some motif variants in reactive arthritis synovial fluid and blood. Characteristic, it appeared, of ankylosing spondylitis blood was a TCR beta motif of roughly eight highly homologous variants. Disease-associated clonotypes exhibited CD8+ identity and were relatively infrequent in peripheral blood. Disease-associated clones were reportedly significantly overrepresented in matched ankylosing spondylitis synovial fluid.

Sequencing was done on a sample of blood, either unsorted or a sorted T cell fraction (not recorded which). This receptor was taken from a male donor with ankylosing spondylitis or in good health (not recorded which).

CDR3 loop: CASTLSGLYEQYF. The CDR3 DNA sequence: TGTGCCAGCACCCTCTCGGGGCTCTACGAGCAGTACTTC. The rearrangement uses TRBV12-3 or TRBV12-4 and TRBJ2-7; perhaps D is TRBD1 or TRBD2 (5 bases each). CDR3 length: 13 amino acids. The ends were cut back, 7 bases at V and 3 bases at J, with 13 bases in the middle.